Sequencing of this T cell receptor (beta chain) was carried out in a study of shared clonotypes between healthy human individuals. This CDR3 comprises 15 residues. Between the trimmed V and J ends, which lost 6 bases and 8 bases, there was a span of 20 bases. The germline gives CDR1 MRHNA, CDR2 SNTAGT. The table came from immunoSEQ multiplex PCR; TCRdb's copy has only in-frame clones and leaves some out. The repertoire holds millions of clones, around 95% seen once, with under 0.15% in the top ten. On this clone itself: Antigen unknown.

Splitting of CD4+ cells produced CD45RA+ naive and CD45RA-negative memory subsets. Study conclusions and caveats: Compared with memory subsets, naive subsets generally had larger estimated richness.

Source material: naive CD4+ T cells sorted from blood. The subset is: CD45RA+ positively selected. This chain uses TRBV6-4 with TRBJ2-1; either TRBD1 or TRBD2 may fit D (5 bases each). The source is a man aged 18 to 29 in good health. The CDR3: CASSLGTEPFDEQFF. The CDR3 nucleotides read TGTGCCAGCAGCCTCGGGACGGAACCTTTCGATGAGCAGTTCTTC.